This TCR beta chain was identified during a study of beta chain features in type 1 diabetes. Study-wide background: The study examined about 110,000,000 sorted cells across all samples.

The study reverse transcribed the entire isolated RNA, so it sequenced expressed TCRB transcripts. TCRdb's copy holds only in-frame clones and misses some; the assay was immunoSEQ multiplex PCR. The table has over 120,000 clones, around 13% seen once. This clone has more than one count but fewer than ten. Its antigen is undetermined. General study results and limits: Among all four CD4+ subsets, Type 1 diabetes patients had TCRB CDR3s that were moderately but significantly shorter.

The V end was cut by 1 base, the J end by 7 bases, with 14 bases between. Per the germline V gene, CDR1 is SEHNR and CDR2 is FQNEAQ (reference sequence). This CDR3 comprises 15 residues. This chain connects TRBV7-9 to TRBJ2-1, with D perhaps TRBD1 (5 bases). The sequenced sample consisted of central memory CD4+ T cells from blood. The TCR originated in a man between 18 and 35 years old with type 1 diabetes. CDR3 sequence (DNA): TGTGCCAGCAGCTTAGTGGTAGGGGTTACGAATGAGCAGTTCTTC. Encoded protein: CASSLVVGVTNEQFF. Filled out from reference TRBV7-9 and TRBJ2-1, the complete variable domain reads DTGVSQNPRHKITKRGQNVTFRCDPISEHNRLYWYRQTLGQGPEFLTYFQNEAQLEKSRLLSDRFSAERPKGSFSTLEIQRTEQGDSAMYLCASSLVVGVTNEQFFGPGTRLTVL.